Listed here is a single T cell receptor (beta chain). Antigen unknown. This record belongs to a study of graft-versus-host responses after intestinal transplantation. Study in general: Grafts were multivisceral, liver-intestinal, or isolated intestinal. Uniformly, recipients were administered anti-thymocyte globulin induction with subsequent tacrolimus and steroids for approximately three years.

Notes on the study in general: There was an association between peak levels of circulating GvH clones and early post-transplant HvG declines. High graft-versus-host to host-versus-graft clonal ratios were found in allografts of patients who had graft-donor T cell macrochimerism.

V lost 2 bases and J lost 0, with 13 bases in between. The germline CDR1 and CDR2 sequences are MNHEY and SVGAGI. The CDR3 loop spans 16 amino acids. The protocol was immunoSEQ multiplex PCR, while the TCRdb copy is restricted to in-frame clones and leaves out a portion. Of about 43,000 clones listed, about 95% were seen once; the top ten hold roughly 1.5%. The sequences come from PBMCs, collected roughly 51 weeks after intestinal transplant. The clonotype was recovered from a human patient who received an intestinal transplant, so some T cells may come from the graft donor. J is TRBJ1-1 and V is TRBV6-5; D not resolved. CDR3 bases: TGTGCCAGCAGTTACATGGAGGGCAGGATGAACACTGAAGCTTTCTTT. Residues: CASSYMEGRMNTEAFF.